This TCR beta chain is from a study of T cells in women clearing cervical HPV infection (dated by TCRdb to 2017 to 2018). For context, the study as a whole: The cases were some 26 women with histologically confirmed HPV16-related CIN3 or worse, and 2 of those women had invasive cancers. Blood from cases was collected at the visit where the lesion was first found, while blood from controls was collected once the infection could no longer be detected. The 20 to 25 controls were women who cleared a single incident HPV16 infection within 12 months without developing precancer or cancer. A median age of around 30 years was observed in cases versus 38 to 40 in controls, and no significant differences in baseline characteristics were found. As quality controls, five blinded duplicates were added to each group, bringing the total to 60 or so samples made up of roughly 50 participants and approximately 10 replicates. This exploratory proof-of-principle case-control study, nested within the Guanacaste HPV Natural History Study in Costa Rica, compared TCR repertoires among women with different cervical HPV16 outcomes. Cases were matched to controls by age within five years and by the year the sample was collected. For cases, the median interval between lesion detection and blood sampling was more than 130 days, with an interquartile range of roughly 85 to 210 days. In the parent cohort, around 10,000 women aged 18 or older were enrolled in Guanacaste, Costa Rica, during about 1992 to 1994 and were followed for six to seven years. Because only a few women had HLA typing data, the possibility that HLA type acted as a confounder could not be ruled out.

Beyond this particular receptor, the publication reports: Because the number of T cells in each sample was unknown, differences in richness could reflect differing T-cell content rather than repertoire biology. TCR repertoire richness was significantly higher in CIN3+ cases than in controls across sequencing depths, while evenness did not differ. Cases were distinguished from controls with an estimated AUC of about 0.8 by random forest classifiers combining richness and V gene abundances. The cross-sectional design could not show whether associations preceded infection or resulted from it; effector/memory subsets and HPV-specific T cells were not isolated. TRBV6-7 relative abundance was lower in cases than in controls (approximately 0.11% versus 0.16%; Bonferroni P = 0.0008).

TCR beta CDR3 regions were amplified by multiplex PCR from an average of around 1,200 ng genomic DNA per sample using the immunoSEQ assay. The assay corrected primer bias using a complete synthetic TCR repertoire to establish an amplification baseline. The amplicons were sequenced using the Illumina platform. The source study handled its data this way. Sequence errors were corrected by clustering with frequency ratios and a modified nearest-neighbor algorithm, and the sequences were then analyzed in the immunoSEQ Analyzer using IMGT gene definitions. At each rarefaction depth, TCR richness and evenness were averaged across 20 rarefaction repeats, and samples with fewer sequences than that depth were excluded. Wilcoxon rank sum tests with FDR correction were used to compare relative abundances of V, D and J genes between the groups. Blinded duplicates gave an intraclass correlation of around 95% for TCR richness and an average of 76.4% across 66 gene segments. The source is immuneACCESS, and TCRdb retained only in-frame sequences with V and J called. Part of the clones is not carried over; for the studies checked, unresolved V genes explain less than half of this, and the remainder is unexplained. V and J calls and clone size follow that table, whereas D and trimming were derived from the DNA. The sample's table covers tens of thousands of clones. The ten largest clones capture 3.1% of the sample.

Every participant had a single incident cervical HPV16 infection, and women with prevalent HPV16 infections were excluded. Cervical HPV DNA was detected by MY09/MY11 PCR and genotyped by dot-blot hybridization. Roughly 15 mL of heparinized blood were centrifuged, and the buffy coat was split into aliquots, frozen at -30 degrees C, and then kept at -80 degrees C. QIAGEN kits were used to extract genomic DNA from buffy coat specimens. V loses 4 bases, J loses 5 bases, and the germline ends lie 8 bases apart. There are 12 amino acids in the CDR3, from cysteine to phenylalanine inclusive. The CDR3 was read in part: 27 bases, with the frame set at base 1. The germline V gene encodes CDR1 MNHNS and CDR2 SASEGT. To note about this clone: No cognate antigen has been identified for it. The read halts 3 residues ahead of the CDR3 end, with the missing end drawn from the germline J gene.

This chain joins TRBV6-1 to TRBJ1-1; the D gene remains uncertain. The TCR comes from a woman aged 18 to 75 with a cervical HPV16 infection that either progressed to CIN3+ or cleared (not recorded which). The specimen was blood buffy coat. The part of the CDR3 DNA that was read is TGTGCCAGCAGTGGCAGGAGGACTGAA. Protein translation: CASSGRRTE. The entire CDR3 is CASSGRRTEAFF.